These T cell receptor beta chains were read from a single sample in a study of CD8 T cells in Susac syndrome. TCRdb re-derived calls from the immunoSEQ multiplex PCR reads in MiXCR, one entry per CDR3 protein. The table includes roughly 200,000 distinct CDR3 sequences, approximately 96% detected once. Sample: CD8+ T cells from PBMCs. The receptors here all came from a human donor with multiple sclerosis. The CDR3 runs from the conserved cysteine through the conserved F or W. A D gene is named only where the DNA matches it firmly. Size values are once, few and many counts, or a class for expanded clones, and some rows have none.

CDR3nt	CDR3aa	d_gene	abundance	v_gene	j_gene
TGTGCCACCAGCAGAGCAGTCATTTCCTACGAGCAGTACTTC	CATSRAVISYEQYF	NA	NA	TRBV15	TRBJ2-7
TGCGCCAGCAGCCACGAACCGCGTAGACGTTCCGAGCAGTACTTC	CASSHEPRRRSEQYF	NA	NA	TRBV4-1	TRBJ2-7
TGTGCCAGCAGTTACGGCGGTAGCACAGATACGCAGTATTTT	CASSYGGSTDTQYF	NA	NA	TRBV6-6	TRBJ2-3
TGTGCCAGCAGTTTTCCCCCCGACAGGGCGCGCACCGGGGAGCTGTTTTTT	CASSFPPDRARTGELFF	TRBD1	NA	TRBV11-2	TRBJ2-2
TGTGCCAGCAGCCTCCTAGCGGGGGAGTCATTCTACGAGCAGTACTTC	CASSLLAGESFYEQYF	TRBD2	NA	TRBV11-2	TRBJ2-7
TGTGCCAGCAGCTACACTGACTACAATGAGCAGTTCTTC	CASSYTDYNEQFF	NA	NA	TRBV5-6	TRBJ2-1
TGTGCCAGCAGGGGGACAGGGGTATTTGGCTACACCTTC	CASRGTGVFGYTF	TRBD1	NA	TRBV2	TRBJ1-2
TGCAGCGTCCGGGAGAGCACAGATACGCAGTATTTT	CSVRESTDTQYF	NA	NA	TRBV29-1	TRBJ2-3
TGTGCCAGCGCGGGCCCCGAAGAGACCCAGTACTTC	CASAGPEETQYF	NA	NA	TRBV19	TRBJ2-5
TGCAGCGTTGCAGGGGACCACAATGAGCAGTTCTTC	CSVAGDHNEQFF	NA	NA	TRBV29-1	TRBJ2-1
TGTGCCATCAGTCTCGGACAGGGGGCCCCCTACGAGCAGTACTTC	CAISLGQGAPYEQYF	TRBD1	NA	TRBV10-3	TRBJ2-7
TGTGCCAGCAGTGGCAGGGGGGTGGGTCAGCCCCAGCATTTT	CASSGRGVGQPQHF	TRBD1	NA	TRBV2	TRBJ1-5
TGCAGCGCCCCTCTTGCGGGAACCTACAATGAGCAGTTCTTC	CSAPLAGTYNEQFF	NA	once	TRBV29-1	TRBJ2-1
TGCAGCGTGCAGAGTGAGCAGTTCTTC	CSVQSEQFF	NA	once	TRBV29-1	TRBJ2-1
TGTGCCAGTAGTATAGTGGGGACAGTTTACAATGAGCAGTTCTTC	CASSIVGTVYNEQFF	TRBD1	NA	TRBV19	TRBJ2-1
TGTGCCATCAGTGAGTCGGTTAGGGAGTTGGGAAATGAGCAGTTCTTC	CAISESVRELGNEQFF	NA	NA	TRBV10-3	TRBJ2-1
TGTGCCAGCAGCTTAGGTCCGAAACCCTACGAGCAGTACTTC	CASSLGPKPYEQYF	NA	NA	TRBV7-9	TRBJ2-7
TGTGCCAGCAGGAGTGGGAGCAATCAGCCCCAGCATTTT	CASRSGSNQPQHF	NA	NA	TRBV27	TRBJ1-5
TGTGCCAGCAGCGGATCTCGCACAGATACGCAGTATTTT	CASSGSRTDTQYF	NA	NA	TRBV3-1	TRBJ2-3
TGTGCCAGCAGCCAAGCGTCAGAGAACACTGAAGCTTTCTTT	CASSQASENTEAFF	NA	NA	TRBV3-1	TRBJ1-1
TGTGCCAGCAGGGATAGCCACAGGGGCGCGAGCTATGGCTACACCTTC	CASRDSHRGASYGYTF	TRBD1	NA	TRBV7-9	TRBJ1-2
TGTGCCAGCAGCGATGACAGGGTCACTGAAGCTTTCTTT	CASSDDRVTEAFF	TRBD1	NA	TRBV7-9	TRBJ1-1
TGTGCCAGCACCTTAAGAGGCTCCTACAATGAGCAGTTCTTC	CASTLRGSYNEQFF	NA	NA	TRBV5-4	TRBJ2-1
TGTGCCACCCACGACAGGGGGCTTTCCTACGAGCAGTACTTC	CATHDRGLSYEQYF	TRBD1	NA	TRBV24-1	TRBJ2-7
TGTGCCAGCAGTGAAGCAGGGGGACTTACATCCACAGATACGCAGTATTTT	CASSEAGGLTSTDTQYF	NA	NA	TRBV2	TRBJ2-3
TGTGCCAGCAGCTTAGCAAGGTCGGGGTTCGGTAACATTCAGTACTTC	CASSLARSGFGNIQYF	NA	NA	TRBV13	TRBJ2-4
TGTGCCAGCAGTTACGGCGCCAGGGTGGCCAAAAACATTCAGTACTTC	CASSYGARVAKNIQYF	NA	NA	TRBV6-5	TRBJ2-4
TGTGCCAGCAGCGTAGATCCTAGCGGGATCGGCGATGAGCAGTTCTTC	CASSVDPSGIGDEQFF	TRBD2	NA	TRBV9	TRBJ2-1
TGCGCCAGCAGCTTGGTGGGACAGGGAATTCAGTACTTC	CASSLVGQGIQYF	TRBD1	once	TRBV5-1	TRBJ2-4
TGTGCCAGCAGCATGGGACAGCTTGAAGCTTTCTTT	CASSMGQLEAFF	TRBD1	NA	TRBV7-9	TRBJ1-1
TGCGCCAGCAGCTTGGGCCAGGGCTATAATTCACCCCTCCACTTT	CASSLGQGYNSPLHF	NA	NA	TRBV5-1	TRBJ1-6
TGTGCCAGCAGTTACTTAACCGTCAGCAATCAGCCCCAGCATTTT	CASSYLTVSNQPQHF	NA	NA	TRBV6-6	TRBJ1-5
TGTGCCAGCAGCCATCCCGCCGAGGGAGCGGGAGGGAATGAGCAGTTCTTC	CASSHPAEGAGGNEQFF	TRBD2	NA	TRBV14	TRBJ2-1
TGCGCCAGCAGTTCTAGCGGGGGGCCCACAATGAACACTGAAGCTTTCTTT	CASSSSGGPTMNTEAFF	NA	NA	TRBV4-1	TRBJ1-1
TGTGCCTGGAGTGGGGGACTAGCGGGAGGGCCGTATGAGCAGTTCTTC	CAWSGGLAGGPYEQFF	TRBD2	NA	TRBV30	TRBJ2-1
TGTGCCAGCAGCTTAGTGGTTTCCGGGGAGCTGTTTTTT	CASSLVVSGELFF	NA	NA	TRBV11-2	TRBJ2-2
TGTGCCAGCACCGGACTAGCCCCGGGGGAGCAGTTCTTC	CASTGLAPGEQFF	TRBD2	NA	TRBV27	TRBJ2-1
TGTGCCAGCTCACCACCGCAGGGGGAAGCTTCGTACGAGCAGTACTTC	CASSPPQGEASYEQYF	TRBD1	NA	TRBV18	TRBJ2-7
TGTGCCAGCAGTCCCGAAGGCAATCAGCCCCAGCATTTT	CASSPEGNQPQHF	NA	NA	TRBV9	TRBJ1-5
TGTGCCACCAGCAGCCCAGTGGCAAGGAATACGCAGTATTTT	CATSSPVARNTQYF	NA	NA	TRBV15	TRBJ2-3
TGTGCCAGCAGCCCCGGGACTAGTAAGTTCTTC	CASSPGTSKFF	TRBD2	NA	TRBV9	TRBJ2-1
TGTGCCACCTCACCCGTCGGACAGGGATATGGCTACACCTTC	CATSPVGQGYGYTF	TRBD1	once	TRBV27	TRBJ1-2
TGCAGTGCTACGGACCCAGAGAACACTGAAGCTTTCTTT	CSATDPENTEAFF	NA	NA	TRBV20-1	TRBJ1-1
TGTGCCAGCAGTTTATCCGCCGCACGACTTTCCTACGAGCAGTACTTC	CASSLSAARLSYEQYF	NA	NA	TRBV28	TRBJ2-7
TGCAGTGCTCGGACTAGCCCCAACGAGCAGTACTTC	CSARTSPNEQYF	TRBD2	NA	TRBV20-1	TRBJ2-7
TGTGCCAGCTGGTTGGGGGTCGCAGATACGCAGTATTTT	CASWLGVADTQYF	NA	NA	TRBV18	TRBJ2-3
TGTGCCAGCAGTTACTACCGAACCTACGAGCAGTACTTC	CASSYYRTYEQYF	NA	NA	TRBV6-6	TRBJ2-7
TGCAGCGCATGGACAGGGGGAGGCTATGGCTACACCTTC	CSAWTGGGYGYTF	TRBD1	NA	TRBV29-1	TRBJ1-2
TGTGCCAGCAGCTTAGCCGGGGCGCCGGAGACCCAGTACTTC	CASSLAGAPETQYF	NA	NA	TRBV7-9	TRBJ2-5
TGTGCCAGCAGTTCTGGGGCCAACGTCCTGACTTTC	CASSSGANVLTF	NA	NA	TRBV27	TRBJ2-6
TGTGCCAGCAGTTACACTAGGACAGGAGAGCAGTTCTTC	CASSYTRTGEQFF	TRBD1	NA	TRBV6-5	TRBJ2-1
TGTGCCAGCAGCCGACTAGCGGAAAAAGAGACCCAGTACTTC	CASSRLAEKETQYF	TRBD2	once	TRBV7-3	TRBJ2-5
TGTGCCATCAGTGAGGTGGGACCTCGACCATCAGATACGCAGTATTTT	CAISEVGPRPSDTQYF	NA	NA	TRBV10-3	TRBJ2-3
TGTGCCAGCAGTCCCCGGGACAGGGGCTCTAACTATGGCTACACCTTC	CASSPRDRGSNYGYTF	TRBD1	NA	TRBV2	TRBJ1-2
TGCGCCAGCACCCCGGGGGACCGGTGGGATGAGCAGTTCTTC	CASTPGDRWDEQFF	NA	NA	TRBV5-1	TRBJ2-1
TGCAGTGCTAGAGAAACAGGATCCTACGAGCAGTACTTC	CSARETGSYEQYF	NA	once	TRBV20-1	TRBJ2-7
TGTGCCAGCAGCGGCAATAGCGGGGGGGATGAGCAGTTCTTC	CASSGNSGGDEQFF	TRBD2	NA	TRBV9	TRBJ2-1
TGCAGTGCCCGACAGGGCAGCGAGCAGTACTTC	CSARQGSEQYF	TRBD1	once	TRBV20-1	TRBJ2-7